The 32 T cell receptor beta chains below were found in one sample sequenced in a study of cytomegalovirus exposure and HLA in healthy donors. The PCR used 60 Vbeta and 13 Jbeta primers. Here immunoSEQ multiplex PCR was the method, and the copy in TCRdb shows in-frame clones only, minus some. The sample has about 120,000 clones, around 80% seen once; the top ten hold around 3.6%. The sample consisted of PBMCs. The receptors come from a man aged 25 to 45 in good health and CMV-seronegative.

The rearrangement joins TRBV30 to TRBJ2-7; 12 bases map to TRBD2. Germline values: CDR1 GTSNPN, CDR2 SVGIG (reference sequence). Trimming cost V 2 bases and J 0 bases; bases outside gene matches: 2. The CDR3 length is 15 residues. CDR3 in amino acids: CAWSRGLAGSYEQYF. The CDR3 DNA reads TGTGCCTGGAGTAGGGGACTAGCGGGCTCCTACGAGCAGTACTTC.

The chain links TRBV18 to TRBJ2-5, with a tentative D call TRBD1 (6 bases). Germline lookup yields CDR1 KGHSH and CDR2 LQKENI. Trimming removed 4 bases at V and 5 bases at J, with 11 bases between. The CDR3 contains 13 residues. CDR3 in amino acids: CASSQARGETQYF. CDR3 nucleotides: TGTGCCAGCTCACAGGCCAGGGGTGAGACCCAGTACTTC.

The chain combines TRBV6-1 with TRBJ2-3; D remains ambiguous. Germline-derived CDR1 and CDR2 are MNHNS and SASEGT. Between the trimmed V and J ends, which lost 7 bases and 6 bases, there was a span of 8 bases. This CDR3 comprises 11 residues. The CDR3 DNA reads as TGTGCCAGCACCCTGAGGGATACGCAGTATTTT. It translates to CASTLRDTQYF.

The chain uses TRBV18 and TRBJ1-5; 7 bases fit TRBD1. The CDR3 is 17 amino acids. V dropped 4 bases and J dropped 0; count of bases not matched to a gene: 9. Germline V gives CDR1 KGHSH, CDR2 LQKENI. The CDR3 DNA reads as TGTGCCAGCTCACTGACAGGGACAACGTATAGCAATCAGCCCCAGCATTTT. It codes for CASSLTGTTYSNQPQHF. The full variable domain, rest sourced from reference TRBV18 and TRBJ1-5, is NAGVMQNPRHLVRRRGQEARLRCSPMKGHSHVYWYRQLPEEGLKFMVYLQKENIIDESGMPKERFSAEFPKEGPSILRIQQVVRGDSAAYFCASSLTGTTYSNQPQHFGDGTRLSIL.

The chain carries TRBV30 and TRBJ1-2, with 8 bases lining up with TRBD1. This CDR3 comprises 12 residues. Germline V gene lookup returns CDR1 GTSNPN and CDR2 SVGIG (reference sequence). With V trimmed by 2 bases and J by 6 bases, 2 bases remained unmatched. The CDR3 DNA reads TGTGCCTGGAGTACGACAGGGGATGGCTACACCTTC. It encodes CAWSTTGDGYTF.

This rearrangement joins TRBV4-1 to TRBJ1-5, with D uncertain. The length of the CDR3 is 14 residues. V was clipped by 1 base and J by 5 bases, with 9 bases between them. Germline CDR1 MGHRA, CDR2 YSYEKL. The CDR3: CASSQVSADQPQHF. The CDR3 DNA reads as TGCGCCAGCAGCCAAGTGAGCGCGGATCAGCCCCAGCATTTT.

The CDR3, as DNA: TGTGCCAGCAGTTTATCGAAAGGGAGCGGCACCGGGGAGCTGTTTTTT. Translating it yields CASSLSKGSGTGELFF. The chain recombines TRBV27 with TRBJ2-2; D may be TRBD2 (5 bases). V shed 0 bases and J shed 4 bases, with 12 bases lying between them. Germline V lookup: CDR1 MNHEY, CDR2 SMNVEV (reference sequence). The CDR3 contains 16 residues.

The rearrangement uses TRBV9 and TRBJ2-7; TRBD2 matches 9 bases. V lost 3 bases to trimming and J lost 6 bases; unmatched junction nucleotides: 7. The CDR3 runs to 14 residues. From germline, CDR1 is SGDLS and CDR2 YYNGEE. CDR3: CASSGASGVGEQYF. For the CDR3, the DNA is TGTGCCAGCAGCGGGGCTAGCGGGGTAGGCGAGCAGTACTTC. Looking up the rest from reference TRBV9 and TRBJ2-7 gives the full variable domain: DSGVTQTPKHLITATGQRVTLRCSPRSGDLSVYWYQQSLDQGLQFLIQYYNGEERAKGNILERFSAQQFPDLHSELNLSSLELGDSALYFCASSGASGVGEQYFGPGTRLTVT.

This clone was observed a few times. V gene TRBV6-5 combines with J gene TRBJ2-1; D is possibly TRBD2 (6 bases). The CDR3 contains 12 residues. The germline V and J ends were trimmed by 6 bases and 6 bases, with 9 bases remaining between them. From germline, CDR1 is MNHEY and CDR2 SVGAGI. CDR3 in amino acids: CASREGSNEQFF. CDR3 nucleotides: TGTGCCAGCAGGGAGGGGAGCAATGAGCAGTTCTTC.

The chain couples TRBV10-3 to TRBJ1-2; D not certain. V lost 3 bases to trimming and J lost 8 bases, with 10 bases between them. The CDR3 is made up of 12 amino acids. The germline gives CDR1 ENHRY, CDR2 SYGVKD. CDR3 DNA: TGTGCCATCAGTGATATGAGGCGCGGCTACACCTTC. Residues: CAISDMRRGYTF.

The chain combines TRBV28 with TRBJ2-7, with 9 positions matching TRBD1. Germline assignment: CDR1 MDHEN and CDR2 SYDVKM. CDR3 length equals 16 residues. J gave up 1 base and V 3 bases, and 7 bases lay outside the gene matches. The CDR3, as DNA: TGTGCCAGCAGTTTTCTGACAGGGGGGGTTTCCTACGAGCAGTACTTC. Protein: CASSFLTGGVSYEQYF.

V gene TRBV9 combines with J gene TRBJ1-6, with a weak D call TRBD1 (5 bases). The CDR3 is 14 amino acids. Trimming cost V 0 bases and J 10 bases, with 11 bases left between them. The germline CDR1 and CDR2 sequences are SGDLS and YYNGEE. CDR3 region: CASSVGSGGSPLHF. CDR3 nucleotides: TGTGCCAGCAGCGTAGGGTCCGGGGGGTCACCCCTCCACTTT.

The CDR3 DNA reads TGTGCCAGCAGTTTATCTGGACAGGGGGCCAAAAACATTCAGTACTTC. It encodes CASSLSGQGAKNIQYF. The chain uses TRBV28 and TRBJ2-4, with TRBD1 identical over 9 bases. The V gene's germline CDR1 is MDHEN and CDR2 SYDVKM. Trimming took 1 base from V and 1 from J; bases not matched to a gene: 2. This CDR3 region has 16 residues.

The V call is TRBV28, the J call TRBJ2-6; tentatively, D is TRBD1 (5 bases). There are 17 residues in the CDR3. CDR1 is MDHEN, CDR2 SYDVKM, per germline. V lost 3 bases, J lost 2 bases, and 14 bases lay in between. CDR3 region: CASSFLHSGTGANVLTF. The DNA for the CDR3 is TGTGCCAGCAGTTTCCTTCACTCAGGGACTGGGGCCAACGTCCTGACTTTC.

This chain uses TRBV14 with TRBJ2-7, with 9 positions matching TRBD1. V gave up 0 bases and J gave up 11 bases; unmatched junction bases: 8. Germline lookup yields CDR1 SGHDN and CDR2 FVKESK. This CDR3 is 14 amino acids long. The CDR3 DNA follows: TGTGCCAGCAGCCAAGATCTTGAGGGGACAGGGAAGTACTTC. Protein sequence: CASSQDLEGTGKYF. The full variable domain, in which reference TRBV14 and TRBJ2-7 provide the parts outside the CDR3, is EAGVTQFPSHSVIEKGQTVTLRCDPISGHDNLYWYRRVMGKEIKFLLHFVKESKQDESGMPNNRFLAERTGGTYSTLKVQPAELEDSGVYFCASSQDLEGTGKYFGPGTRLTVT.

The chain couples TRBV4-2 to TRBJ1-2, with 11 bases identical to TRBD1. Germline CDR1 is LGHNA and CDR2 is YNFKEQ. CDR3 length: 16 residues. Losses at the gene ends were 0 bases for V and 4 bases for J; bases not matched to a gene: 4. CDR3 region: CASSQDGTGGSYGYTF. CDR3 sequence (DNA): TGTGCCAGCAGCCAAGATGGGACAGGGGGATCCTATGGCTACACCTTC.

The V gene is TRBV10-3, the J gene TRBJ2-2, with a weak D call TRBD1 (5 bases). Germline values: CDR1 ENHRY, CDR2 SYGVKD. The CDR3 totals 14 residues. V lost 2 bases to trimming and J lost 3 bases, with 7 bases between them. CDR3 bases: TGTGCCATCAGTGAGGACAGTCACACCGGGGAGCTGTTTTTT. Protein: CAISEDSHTGELFF.

The CDR3 sequence: CASSEAAKREQYF. CDR3 bases: TGTGCCAGCAGTGAAGCAGCCAAGCGGGAGCAGTACTTC. The chain joins TRBV6-1 to TRBJ2-7; a weak D match, TRBD2 (5 bases). V lost 0 bases, J lost 7 bases, and 10 bases lay in between. This CDR3 spans 13 amino acids. Germline CDR1 reads MNHNS; CDR2 reads SASEGT.

This clone was picked up a small number of times. The chain combines TRBV13 with TRBJ1-3; possible D gene TRBD1, 6 bases. Trimming took 5 bases from V and 0 from J, leaving 17 bases between them. This CDR3 has 17 residues. Germline lookup yields CDR1 PRHDT and CDR2 FYEKMQ (reference sequence). CDR3 region: CASSPEGGGLSGNTIYF. The CDR3 bases are TGTGCCAGCAGCCCGGAGGGGGGGGGACTCTCTGGAAACACCATATATTTT.

The CDR3 nucleotides read TGTGCCAGTAGTGCCTCGACAGCGCTTGGCTACGAGCAGTACTTC. It is translated as CASSASTALGYEQYF. This chain connects TRBV19 to TRBJ2-7, with D possibly being TRBD1 (5 bases). The CDR3 runs to 15 residues. CDR1 is LNHDA, CDR2 SQIVND, per germline (reference sequence). V lost 5 bases, J lost 3 bases, and 17 bases lay in between.

The CDR3 spells CASSPQDRREKLFF. The DNA of the CDR3 is TGTGCCAGCAGCCCACAGGACCGGAGAGAAAAACTGTTTTTT. The chain links TRBV5-6 to TRBJ1-4, with D tentatively TRBD1 (5 bases). The CDR3 loop spans 14 amino acids. Between the trimmed V and J ends, which lost 4 bases and 8 bases, there was a span of 15 bases. Germline V CDR1 and CDR2: SGHDT, YYEEEE.

This clone appeared a single time. The J gene is TRBJ2-7, the V gene TRBV15; 10 bases are a match to TRBD1. This CDR3 region has 14 residues. CDR1 is LNHNV, CDR2 YYDKDF, per germline (reference sequence). V gave up 5 bases and J gave up 3 bases; unmatched junction bases: 4. The CDR3 sequence: CATSGRDRGYEQYF. The CDR3 nucleotides are TGTGCCACCAGCGGCCGGGACAGGGGCTACGAGCAGTACTTC.

This clone has more than one count but fewer than ten. This chain links TRBV27 with TRBJ2-1; D may be TRBD2 (5 bases). Trimming took 4 bases from V and 0 from J, leaving 13 bases between them. CDR3 length: 16 residues. Germline CDR1 is MNHEY and CDR2 is SMNVEV (reference sequence). DNA for the CDR3: TGTGCCAGCAGTTCGAGGACTGGCAGCTCCTACAATGAGCAGTTCTTC. This encodes CASSSRTGSSYNEQFF.

This sequence joins TRBV19 and TRBJ2-4; tentatively, D is TRBD2 (6 bases). V lost 6 bases and J 6 bases, leaving 21 bases between the germline ends. Germline V gene data show CDR1 as LNHDA and CDR2 as SQIVND (reference sequence). The CDR3 is 16 amino acids. The CDR3 sequence is CASSYLEGWGLNIQYF. The CDR3, as DNA: TGTGCCAGTAGCTATCTGGAGGGCTGGGGTCTAAACATTCAGTACTTC.

This sequence joins TRBV25-1 and TRBJ1-4; D not resolved. Germline V CDR1 and CDR2: MGHDK, SYGVNS. The CDR3 has 13 residues. With 7 bases removed from V and 0 bases from J, the gap between germline ends came to 6 bases. In DNA, the CDR3 is TGTGCCAGCACGGAGACAACTAATGAAAAACTGTTTTTT. Encoded protein: CASTETTNEKLFF.

With respect to this clone: At one of its ends the junction is not consistent with the germline gene, which may arise from a read error. This chain joins TRBV5-8 and TRBJ2-7, with 11 nucleotides matching TRBD2. CDR1 and CDR2 (germline): SGHTS, YDEGEE. There are 14 residues in the CDR3. In DNA form, the CDR3 reads TGTGCCAGCAGCTTGGTTTCTTTCTTGGGACTAGCGGACTTC. Translation: CASSLVSFLGLADF.

This clone has just a few counts. The chain is built from TRBV5-4 and TRBJ2-2; weak D call: TRBD1 (6 bases). The CDR3 contains 14 residues. Germline V gene sequence: CDR1 SGHNT, CDR2 YYREEE (reference sequence). V lost 9 bases and J lost 0, with 12 bases in between. In nucleotides, the CDR3 is TGTGCCACCTTGACAGGAACGAACACCGGGGAGCTGTTTTTT. Encoded protein: CATLTGTNTGELFF.

V is TRBV9 and J is TRBJ1-3; D may be TRBD1 (6 bases). The CDR3 totals 16 residues. V was clipped by 4 bases and J by 2 bases, with 16 bases between them. Per the germline V gene, CDR1 is SGDLS and CDR2 is YYNGEE. The CDR3 DNA sequence: TGTGCCAGCAGCCCTGGGACACGGGGCGCTGGAAACACCATATATTTT. Residues: CASSPGTRGAGNTIYF.

The table lists this clone with a few counts. J is TRBJ2-3 and V is TRBV6-5, with D maybe TRBD2 (5 bases). The CDR3 covers 13 residues. The germline V gene encodes CDR1 MNHEY and CDR2 SVGAGI. Trimming removed 4 bases from V and 7 bases from J, with 12 bases in between. As DNA, the CDR3 is TGTGCCAGCAGTTCTACTAGTCTCCATACGCAGTATTTT. Translating gives CASSSTSLHTQYF.

V and J are TRBV11-2 and TRBJ1-2; D gene ambiguous. The CDR3 has 12 amino acids. Germline lookup yields CDR1 SGHAT and CDR2 FQNNGV. Trimming took off 3 bases at V and 4 bases at J, with 6 bases between the two ends. The CDR3 here is CASSFGLYGYTF. The CDR3 nucleotides read TGTGCCAGCAGCTTTGGACTCTATGGCTACACCTTC.

This sequence joins TRBV27 and TRBJ2-7; 9 nucleotides agree with TRBD1. CDR3 length: 15 amino acids. J gave up 1 base and V 7 bases, and 8 bases lay outside the gene matches. Germline assignment: CDR1 MNHEY and CDR2 SMNVEV (reference sequence). The CDR3 loop reads CASTDAGQGSYEQYF. The CDR3 region has the DNA TGTGCCAGCACAGACGCGGGACAGGGTTCCTACGAGCAGTACTTC.

This rearrangement joins TRBV19 to TRBJ2-7; 10 bases agree with TRBD1. The CDR3 sequence is 14 residues long. CDR1 is LNHDA, CDR2 SQIVND, per germline (reference sequence). Unmatched junction bases numbered 6, after V lost 6 bases and J lost 4 bases. The CDR3 spells CASRKRGQGYEQYF. The DNA for the CDR3 is TGTGCCAGTAGGAAACGGGGACAGGGGTACGAGCAGTACTTC.